The next 9 T cell receptor beta chains were all read from a single sample in a study of blood T cell repertoires in COVID-19. Here immunoSEQ multiplex PCR was the method, and the copy in TCRdb shows in-frame clones only, minus some. The table records about 210,000 clones, 65% to 85% of them present only once. The sample comprised peripheral blood. These TCRs come from a man aged 45-65 years with active or convalescent COVID-19.

The chain carries TRBV3-1 (or the pseudogene TRBV3-2) and TRBJ1-4, with TRBD1 matching over 8 bases. This CDR3 is built from 15 residues. Germline V CDR1 and CDR2: LGHDT, YNNKEL (reference sequence). J lost 5 bases, V lost 5 bases, and 7 bases had no gene match. The CDR3 coding sequence is TGTGCCAGCAGCAGCACAGGGGGTGGGAATGAAAAACTGTTTTTT. It specifies CASSSTGGGNEKLFF.

The chain employs TRBV5-1 and TRBJ2-7; 7 bases are a match to TRBD2. Germline loops: CDR1 SGHRS, CDR2 YFSETQ. The trim removed 2 bases at V and 3 bases at J, leaving 8 bases unmatched. The CDR3 consists of 15 residues. Here the CDR3 reads CASSLGLDTDYEQYF. The CDR3 DNA is TGCGCCAGCAGCTTAGGACTAGATACGGACTACGAGCAGTACTTC.

This CDR3 reads CASSTITSGINTGELFF. In DNA, the CDR3 is TGTGCCAGTAGTACAATAACTAGCGGGATTAACACCGGGGAGCTGTTTTTT. V usage is TRBV19 and J usage is TRBJ2-2, with TRBD2 matching over 10 bases. The CDR3 extends over 17 amino acids. Looked up from germline, CDR1 is LNHDA and CDR2 is SQIVND (reference sequence). With V trimmed by 4 bases and J by 2 bases, 7 bases remained unmatched.

The J gene is TRBJ1-2, the V gene TRBV9; D is possibly TRBD1 (6 bases). Per germline, CDR1 SGDLS and CDR2 YYNGEE. V lost 0 bases and J lost 8, with 14 bases in between. CDR3 length: 14 amino acids. For the CDR3, the DNA is TGTGCCAGCAGCGTAGGAGGCTCAGGGGAAGGCTACACCTTC. It codes for CASSVGGSGEGYTF.

This chain connects TRBV19 to TRBJ2-2; 9 bases match TRBD1. V trimming: 6 bases; J trimming: 0 bases; junction bases outside the gene matches: 2. From germline, CDR1 is LNHDA and CDR2 SQIVND (reference sequence). The CDR3 totals 15 residues. CDR3 region: CASRRQGANTGELFF. The CDR3 DNA reads TGTGCCAGTAGGCGACAGGGGGCGAACACCGGGGAGCTGTTTTTT.

J is TRBJ2-6 and V is TRBV2; D perhaps matches TRBD1 (6 bases). The germline V gene encodes CDR1 SNHLY and CDR2 FYNNEI. Trimming left V 8 bases short and J 0 bases short, with 8 bases between. The CDR3 runs to 14 residues. CDR3 coding DNA: TGTGCCAGCCGGACAGACTCTGGGGCCAACGTCCTGACTTTC. Protein: CASRTDSGANVLTF.

V is TRBV7-9 and J is TRBJ1-2; D might be TRBD1 (5 bases). The CDR3 extends over 15 amino acids. The ends were cut back, 2 bases at V and 4 bases at J, with 14 bases in the middle. CDR1 SEHNR and CDR2 FQNEAQ come from the germline V gene (reference sequence). The CDR3, as DNA: TGTGCCAGCAGCTTATCACAGGCCTACACCTATGGCTACACCTTC. This gives the protein CASSLSQAYTYGYTF.

V and J are TRBV18 and TRBJ1-3; 9 nucleotides line up with TRBD1. The CDR3 has 16 amino acids. Germline V gene data show CDR1 as KGHSH and CDR2 as LQKENI. V lost 4 bases and J lost 0; bases outside the gene matches: 4. CDR3 residues: CASSRDRADSGNTIYF. For the CDR3, the DNA is TGTGCCAGCTCACGGGACAGGGCTGACTCTGGAAACACCATATATTTT.

The chain employs TRBV28 and TRBJ2-1; 8 bases agree with TRBD2. The germline gives CDR1 MDHEN, CDR2 SYDVKM. Trimming removed 8 bases from V and 5 bases from J; junction bases left unmatched: 23. CDR3 length: 19 amino acids. CDR3 bases: TGTGCCAGCCTCCCCCCCATCGGGAAAGCGGGAGAGGGGGACAATGAGCAGTTCTTC. Protein sequence: CASLPPIGKAGEGDNEQFF.